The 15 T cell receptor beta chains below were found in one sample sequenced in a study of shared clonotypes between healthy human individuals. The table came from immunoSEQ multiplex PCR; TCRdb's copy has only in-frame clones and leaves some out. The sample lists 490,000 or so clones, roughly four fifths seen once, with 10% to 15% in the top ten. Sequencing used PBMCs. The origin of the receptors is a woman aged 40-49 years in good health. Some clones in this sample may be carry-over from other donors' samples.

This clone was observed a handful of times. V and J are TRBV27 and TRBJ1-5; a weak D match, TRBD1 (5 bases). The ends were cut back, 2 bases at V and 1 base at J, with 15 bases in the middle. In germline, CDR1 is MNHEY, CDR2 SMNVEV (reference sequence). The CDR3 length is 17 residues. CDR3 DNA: TGTGCCAGCAGTTTAATCGGGCAGGGAGGGAGCAATCAGCCCCAGCATTTT. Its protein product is CASSLIGQGGSNQPQHF.

The CDR3 nucleotides read TGTGCCAGCAGCCAAGAGTACGAGCAGTACTTC. Translation gives CASSQEYEQYF. This chain uses TRBV14 with TRBJ2-7; D is unclear. The CDR3 runs 11 residues. The germline gives CDR1 SGHDN, CDR2 FVKESK. The ends were cut back, 0 bases at V and 4 bases at J, with 1 base in the middle. Full variable domain (outside the CDR3, taken from reference TRBV14 and TRBJ2-7): EAGVTQFPSHSVIEKGQTVTLRCDPISGHDNLYWYRRVMGKEIKFLLHFVKESKQDESGMPNNRFLAERTGGTYSTLKVQPAELEDSGVYFCASSQEYEQYFGPGTRLTVT.

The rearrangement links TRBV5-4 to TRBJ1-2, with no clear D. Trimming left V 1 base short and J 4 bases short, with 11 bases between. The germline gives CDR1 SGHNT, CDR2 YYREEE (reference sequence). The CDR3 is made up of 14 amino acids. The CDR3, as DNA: TGTGCCAGCAGCTTGTCAAGTACGGGCTATGGCTACACCTTC. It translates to CASSLSSTGYGYTF.

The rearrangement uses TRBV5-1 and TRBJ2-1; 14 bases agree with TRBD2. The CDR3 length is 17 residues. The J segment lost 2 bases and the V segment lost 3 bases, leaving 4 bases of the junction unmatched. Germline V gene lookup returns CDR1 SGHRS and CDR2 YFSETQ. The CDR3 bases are TGCGCCAGCAGCTCGGGACTAGCGGGAGAGGCCTACAATGAGCAGTTCTTC. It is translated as CASSSGLAGEAYNEQFF.

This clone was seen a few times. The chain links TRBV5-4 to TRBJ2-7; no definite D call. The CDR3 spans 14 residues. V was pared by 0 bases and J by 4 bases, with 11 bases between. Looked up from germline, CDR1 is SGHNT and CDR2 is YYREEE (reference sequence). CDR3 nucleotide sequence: TGTGCCAGCAGCTTGGGAGGAGTCTCTTACGAGCAGTACTTC. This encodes CASSLGGVSYEQYF.

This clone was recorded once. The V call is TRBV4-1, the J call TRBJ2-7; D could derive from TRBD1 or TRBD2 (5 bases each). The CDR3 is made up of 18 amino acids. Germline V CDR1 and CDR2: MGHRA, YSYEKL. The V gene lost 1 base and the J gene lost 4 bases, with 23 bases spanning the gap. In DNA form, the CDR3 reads TGCGCCAGCAGCCAAGCCTATAGACCGGGGCACTCGTGGTACGAGCAGTACTTC. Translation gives CASSQAYRPGHSWYEQYF.

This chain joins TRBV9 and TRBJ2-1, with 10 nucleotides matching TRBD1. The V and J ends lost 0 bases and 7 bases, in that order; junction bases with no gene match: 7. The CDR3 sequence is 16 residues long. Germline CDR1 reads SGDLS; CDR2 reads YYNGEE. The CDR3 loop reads CASSVGTGGGGNEQFF. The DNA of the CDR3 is TGTGCCAGCAGCGTAGGGACAGGGGGAGGTGGGAATGAGCAGTTCTTC.

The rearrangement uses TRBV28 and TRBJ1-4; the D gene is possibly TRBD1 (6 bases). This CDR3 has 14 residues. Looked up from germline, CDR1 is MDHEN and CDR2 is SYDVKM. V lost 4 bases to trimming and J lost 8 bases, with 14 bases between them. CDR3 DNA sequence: TGTGCCAGCAGTTCCCGACAGGTGGGGGAAAAACTGTTTTTT. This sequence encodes CASSSRQVGEKLFF.

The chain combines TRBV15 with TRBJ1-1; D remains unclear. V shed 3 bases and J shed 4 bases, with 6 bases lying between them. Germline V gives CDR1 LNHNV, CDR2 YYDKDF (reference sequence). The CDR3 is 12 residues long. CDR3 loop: CATSRSFTEAFF. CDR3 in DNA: TGTGCCACCAGCAGGTCTTTCACTGAAGCTTTCTTT.

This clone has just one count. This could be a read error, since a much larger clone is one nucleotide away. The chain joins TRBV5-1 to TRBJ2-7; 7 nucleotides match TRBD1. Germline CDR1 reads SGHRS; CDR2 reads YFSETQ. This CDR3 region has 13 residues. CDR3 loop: CTSSRDSAYEQYF. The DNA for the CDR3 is TGCACCAGCAGCCGGGACAGCGCCTACGAGCAGTACTTC.

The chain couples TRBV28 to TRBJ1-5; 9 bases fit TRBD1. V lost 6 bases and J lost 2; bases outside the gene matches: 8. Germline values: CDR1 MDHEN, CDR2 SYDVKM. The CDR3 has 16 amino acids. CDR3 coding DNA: TGTGCCAGCAGCATAGGACAGGGGAGAGGCAATCAGCCCCAGCATTTT. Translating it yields CASSIGQGRGNQPQHF.

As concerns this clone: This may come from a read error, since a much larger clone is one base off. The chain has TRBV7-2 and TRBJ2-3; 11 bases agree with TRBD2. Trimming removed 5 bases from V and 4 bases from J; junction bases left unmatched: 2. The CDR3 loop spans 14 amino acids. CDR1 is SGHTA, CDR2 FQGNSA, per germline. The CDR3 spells CASSLSGRADTQYF. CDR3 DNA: TGTGCCAGCAGCCTTAGCGGGAGGGCAGATACGCAGTATTTT.

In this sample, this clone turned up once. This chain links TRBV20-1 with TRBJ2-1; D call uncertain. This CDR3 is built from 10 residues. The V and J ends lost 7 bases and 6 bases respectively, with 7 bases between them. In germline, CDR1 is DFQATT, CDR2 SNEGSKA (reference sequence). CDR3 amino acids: CSVSSNEQFF. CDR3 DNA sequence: TGCAGTGTGTCATCCAATGAGCAGTTCTTC.

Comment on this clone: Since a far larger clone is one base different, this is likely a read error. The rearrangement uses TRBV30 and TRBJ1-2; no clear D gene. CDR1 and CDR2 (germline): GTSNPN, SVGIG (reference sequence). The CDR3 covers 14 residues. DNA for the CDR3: TGTACCTGGAGTGTCGGGCCTTCCTTCTATGGCTACACCTTC. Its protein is CTWSVGPSFYGYTF.

The CDR3 is CASRIEGVQPQHF. The CDR3 DNA reads as TGTGCCAGCAGAATAGAGGGAGTTCAGCCCCAGCATTTT. The V and J genes are TRBV6-1 and TRBJ1-5; D unresolved. Germline assignment: CDR1 MNHNS and CDR2 SASEGT. CDR3 length: 13 amino acids. With 6 bases removed from V and 6 bases from J, the gap between germline ends came to 12 bases.